Listed below are T cell receptor beta chains from one sample, sequenced in a study of CD8 T cells in Susac syndrome. TCRdb itself ran the immunoSEQ multiplex PCR reads through MiXCR, one entry per CDR3 protein. The sample has 200,000 or so distinct CDR3 sequences; approximately 96% are singletons. Sequencing was performed on CD4+ T cells from PBMCs. All receptors come from a human donor with multiple sclerosis. The CDR3 runs from the conserved cysteine through the conserved F or W. The D gene is left open where the match is weak. Clone size is stated in some rows and not others, as once, few, many or a class when expanded.

abundance	len	v_gene	j_gene	d_gene	CDR3aa	CDR3nt
NA	14	TRBV30	TRBJ2-5	TRBD1	CAWSPLRGRETQYF	TGTGCCTGGAGTCCCCTTAGGGGGCGAGAGACCCAGTACTTC
NA	13	TRBV5-1	TRBJ1-1	NA	CASSIDKNTEAFF	TGCGCCAGCAGCATCGATAAAAACACTGAAGCTTTCTTT
NA	16	TRBV6-1	TRBJ2-5	NA	CASSGRMGQVVETQYF	TGTGCCAGCAGTGGGCGGATGGGGCAGGTGGTAGAGACCCAGTACTTC
NA	16	TRBV20-1	TRBJ1-5	TRBD1	CSALKFLGQGEQPQHF	TGCAGTGCTCTGAAATTTTTAGGACAGGGGGAACAGCCCCAGCATTTT
NA	14	TRBV12-3/TRBV12-4	TRBJ1-5	NA	CASSDNIGDQPQHF	TGTGCCAGCAGCGATAATATTGGGGATCAGCCCCAGCATTTT
NA	15	TRBV6-5	TRBJ1-6	NA	CASRKASSYNSPLHF	TGTGCCAGCAGAAAAGCGAGCTCCTATAATTCACCCCTCCACTTT
NA	13	TRBV30	TRBJ1-5	NA	CAWSSTGNQPQHF	TGTGCCTGGAGTTCTACAGGAAATCAGCCCCAGCATTTT
once	11	TRBV6-6	TRBJ1-2	NA	CATRQNYGYTF	TGTGCCACCCGACAGAACTATGGCTACACCTTC
NA	16	TRBV18	TRBJ1-2	TRBD1	CASSPIGTGIDYGYTF	TGTGCCAGCTCACCAATCGGGACAGGGATTGACTATGGCTACACCTTC
NA	13	TRBV29-1	TRBJ1-1	NA	CSVGRGLNTEAFF	TGCAGCGTTGGAAGGGGCCTAAACACTGAAGCTTTCTTT
NA	13	TRBV30	TRBJ1-5	NA	CAWSLGGNQPQHF	TGTGCCTGGAGTTTAGGGGGAAATCAGCCCCAGCATTTT
NA	13	TRBV20-1	TRBJ2-3	NA	CSATQIVADTQYF	TGCAGTGCAACCCAAATTGTTGCAGATACGCAGTATTTT
once	15	TRBV7-9	TRBJ1-2	NA	CASSLAAAPPGGYTF	TGTGCCAGCAGCTTAGCTGCGGCCCCGCCAGGCGGCTACACCTTC
NA	15	TRBV3-1	TRBJ1-3	NA	CASSQDPRSGNTIYF	TGTGCCAGCAGCCAAGATCCTAGATCTGGAAACACCATATATTTT
NA	10	TRBV2	TRBJ2-1	NA	CASRNNEQFF	TGTGCCAGCAGGAACAATGAGCAGTTCTTC
NA	16	TRBV4-3	TRBJ2-5	TRBD2	CASSRLAGSEGETQYF	TGCGCCAGCAGCCGACTAGCGGGGTCAGAAGGGGAGACCCAGTACTTC
NA	14	TRBV5-6	TRBJ2-1	NA	CASSGAGPYNEQFF	TGTGCCAGCAGCGGCGCGGGGCCCTACAATGAGCAGTTCTTC
NA	15	TRBV2	TRBJ1-4	TRBD1	CASRPDRGSHEKLFF	TGTGCCAGCAGGCCCGACAGGGGGTCTCATGAAAAACTGTTTTTT
NA	15	TRBV7-3	TRBJ2-3	NA	CASSPGTGNTDTQYF	TGTGCCAGCAGCCCAGGGACGGGGAACACAGATACGCAGTATTTT
few	15	TRBV18	TRBJ2-5	NA	CASSPPSRAQETQYF	TGTGCCAGCTCACCTCCCAGCAGAGCACAAGAGACCCAGTACTTC
NA	12	TRBV5-1	TRBJ2-3	NA	CASSLASDTQYF	TGCGCCAGCAGCTTGGCTTCCGATACGCAGTATTTT
NA	17	TRBV11-3	TRBJ2-7	NA	CASSSKRGAILWNEQYF	TGTGCCAGCAGCTCCAAGAGGGGGGCAATCCTCTGGAACGAGCAGTACTTC
NA	15	TRBV30	TRBJ2-2	NA	CAWAGLARSPGSCFF	NA
NA	18	TRBV30	TRBJ2-5	NA	CAWSVGAEWGRLTLAQYF	TGTGCCTGGAGTGTTGGAGCGGAATGGGGGCGCCTGACTTTGGCCCAGTACTTC
NA	13	TRBV14	TRBJ1-1	NA	CASSQGFDTEAFF	TGTGCCAGCAGCCAAGGGTTCGACACTGAAGCTTTCTTT
NA	15	TRBV7-2	TRBJ2-1	TRBD2	CASILGGGSYNEQFF	TGTGCCAGCATCCTTGGGGGGGGCTCCTACAATGAGCAGTTCTTC
NA	12	TRBV29-1	TRBJ1-2	NA	CSVGDGDYGYTF	TGCAGCGTTGGCGACGGAGACTATGGCTACACCTTC
NA	15	TRBV7-2	TRBJ1-5	NA	CASSTQQGTNQPQHF	TGTGCCAGCAGCACACAACAGGGAACCAATCAGCCCCAGCATTTT
NA	15	TRBV7-9	TRBJ2-3	NA	CASSRTRDFTDTQYF	TGTGCCAGCAGTCGTACCCGGGACTTCACAGATACGCAGTATTTT
once	14	TRBV20-1	TRBJ1-4	TRBD1	CSARRTGVWEKLFF	TGCAGTGCTAGAAGGACAGGAGTTTGGGAAAAACTGTTTTTT
NA	13	TRBV29-1	TRBJ1-2	NA	CSAGGFRNYGYTF	TGCAGCGCCGGGGGGTTTAGGAACTATGGCTACACCTTC
NA	12	TRBV7-2	TRBJ2-6	NA	CASSYGANVLTF	TGTGCCAGCAGCTATGGGGCCAACGTCCTGACTTTC
NA	14	TRBV6-5	TRBJ2-3	NA	CASTGSLGTDTQYF	TGTGCCAGCACGGGAAGCTTGGGCACAGATACGCAGTATTTT